Listed below are T cell receptor beta chains from one sample, sequenced in a study of graft-versus-host responses after intestinal transplantation. Produced via immunoSEQ multiplex PCR; TCRdb's table is partial and in-frame only. The profile covers 13,000 to 15,000 clones, with more than 25% appearing a single time and roughly 2% taken by the ten largest. Sequencing was performed on alloreactive CD8+ T cells from a mixed lymphocyte reaction culture, taken before intestinal transplant. The receptors derive from a human patient who received an intestinal transplant. CDR3s include the opening cysteine and the closing phenylalanine or tryptophan. A D gene is named only where the DNA matches it firmly. Size is omitted from some rows. Given values are once, few, many or a class for expanded clones.

cdr3_nt	cdr3_aa	v_call	j_call	clone_size	d_call
TGTGCCAGCAGTTTGGGGGGGATTAATGGCTACACCTTC	CASSLGGINGYTF	TRBV27	TRBJ1-2	medium-sized	.
TGTGCCAGCAGGGCCGGGACAGCTTACGAGCAGTACTTC	CASRAGTAYEQYF	TRBV5-5	TRBJ2-7	few	TRBD1
TGTGCCAGCAGTTTAGGTCGCAGGGATGAAAAACTGTTTTTT	CASSLGRRDEKLFF	TRBV28	TRBJ1-4	few	.
TGCAGCGTGAACCGGGGGACAGTGGGACCTGAAGCTTTCTTT	CSVNRGTVGPEAFF	TRBV29-1	TRBJ1-1	once	TRBD1
TGCGCCAGCAGCCAAGATGGGCCTTGGACAGCCTCCTACAATGAGCAGTTCTTC	CASSQDGPWTASYNEQFF	TRBV4-3	TRBJ2-1	few	.
TGTGCCACCTTAGGCGGGAGGGGAAACACCATATATTTT	CATLGGRGNTIYF	TRBV15	TRBJ1-3	.	.
TGTGCCAGCAGCTCTGGTGCGAGCAACACAGATACGCAGTATTTT	CASSSGASNTDTQYF	TRBV27	TRBJ2-3	.	.
TGCGCCAGCAGTCCTACCCGGACAGGATTAGGGTATGGCTACACCTTC	CASSPTRTGLGYGYTF	TRBV4-1	TRBJ1-2	once	TRBD1
TGCAGCGTTCTAGGAGGGACAGGCGGCGAGCAGTACTTC	CSVLGGTGGEQYF	TRBV29-1	TRBJ2-7	few	TRBD1
TGTGCCAGCAGTTATACTAACACTGAAGCTTTCTTT	CASSYTNTEAFF	TRBV6-5	TRBJ1-1	few	.
TGCGCCAGCAGCCAAGATCCAGGGGGCGATAATCAGCCCCAGCATTTT	CASSQDPGGDNQPQHF	TRBV4-1	TRBJ1-5	.	TRBD1
TGTGCCAGCAGCGAGACAGGGGGGCCCACTGAAGCTTTCTTT	CASSETGGPTEAFF	TRBV9	TRBJ1-1	few	TRBD1
TGTGCCAGCAGAGGCGTAGCAGGGGAGCAGTACTTC	CASRGVAGEQYF	TRBV11-2	TRBJ2-7	few	.
TGCGCCAGCAGCCAATTCAGGGGGAGTGAGCAGTTCTTC	CASSQFRGSEQFF	TRBV4-3	TRBJ2-1	.	TRBD1
TGTGCCAGCAGCGTCCGGGACAGGGGTCCCTACGAGCAGTACTTC	CASSVRDRGPYEQYF	TRBV9	TRBJ2-7	.	TRBD1
TGTGCCTGGAGTCCCTTAAACACTGAAGCTTTCTTT	CAWSPLNTEAFF	TRBV30	TRBJ1-1	few	.
TGTGCCTGGAACTCCGGGACAGGAGACTACGAGCAGTACTTC	CAWNSGTGDYEQYF	TRBV30	TRBJ2-7	few	TRBD1
TGTGCCAGCAGCTTTGAGGACTGGAGCTCTGGGGCCAACGTCCTGACTTTC	CASSFEDWSSGANVLTF	TRBV5-8	TRBJ2-6	.	.
TGTGCCAGCAGTCCGACAGGAGACACAGATACGCAGTATTTT	CASSPTGDTDTQYF	TRBV6-5	TRBJ2-3	few	.
TGTGCCAGCAGTTTAGGTCGCAGGAATGAAAAACTGTTTTTT	CASSLGRRNEKLFF	TRBV28	TRBJ1-4	few	.
TGTGCCAGCAGTCTATTCCCGCTCGAGAGCTATGGCTACACCTTC	CASSLFPLESYGYTF	TRBV27	TRBJ1-2	.	.
TGTGCCATCAGTGACCCTAGCGGGGGGGCCTCCGGGGAGCTGTTTTTT	CAISDPSGGASGELFF	TRBV10-3	TRBJ2-2	few	TRBD2
TGTGCCAGCGGGACCGGGACTAGCGGAGCAGATACGCAGTATTTT	CASGTGTSGADTQYF	TRBV27	TRBJ2-3	few	TRBD2
TGCGCCAGCAGCCAAGACGGACTAGCTTTCACCGGGGAGCTGTTTTTT	CASSQDGLAFTGELFF	TRBV4-3	TRBJ2-2	.	TRBD2
TGTGCCAGCCTCGGCCGGGACAGGGACGGAGGAATGAACACTGAAGCTTTCTTT	CASLGRDRDGGMNTEAFF	TRBV27	TRBJ1-1	.	TRBD1
TGTGCCAGCAGCCAGGACTATATCGATACGCAGTATTTT	CASSQDYIDTQYF	TRBV7-9	TRBJ2-3	few	.
TGTGCCAGCAGCTTTAGACAGGGGTTTGAGGCTTTCTTT	CASSFRQGFEAFF	TRBV11-3	TRBJ1-1	few	TRBD1
TGCGCCAGCAGCTCGTCAGGGGGCACTGAAGCTTTCTTT	CASSSSGGTEAFF	TRBV4-3	TRBJ1-1	few	TRBD1
TGCGCCAGCAGCCACCACCAGGACAGGGCGGTCTATGGCTACACCTTC	CASSHHQDRAVYGYTF	TRBV4-3	TRBJ1-2	.	TRBD1
TGCGCCAGCAGCCAAGAGGTCGAGGGGGCCTACGAGCAGTACTTC	CASSQEVEGAYEQYF	TRBV4-3	TRBJ2-7	.	.
TGTGCCTGGAGTGTAGCTGGTGTTGAAGCTTTCTTT	CAWSVAGVEAFF	TRBV30	TRBJ1-1	.	.
TGTGCCAGCAGCCCTATGGCGGGGGGCTCCTACGAGCAGTACTTC	CASSPMAGGSYEQYF	TRBV27	TRBJ2-7	few	TRBD2
TGCGCCAGCAGCCAAGAGGCCCGGCCAGGTGAAGATACGCAGTATTTT	CASSQEARPGEDTQYF	TRBV4-3	TRBJ2-3	few	.
TGTGCCAGTAGTATAGCAGGGAAGCCCTACGAGCAGTACTTC	CASSIAGKPYEQYF	TRBV19	TRBJ2-7	.	.
TGTGCCAGCAGCTGGGGGACAGGGTCCTACGAGCAGTACTTC	CASSWGTGSYEQYF	TRBV13	TRBJ2-7	.	TRBD1
TGCGCCAGCAGTGAAACTAGCGGGGGCACAGATACGCAGTATTTT	CASSETSGGTDTQYF	TRBV10-1	TRBJ2-3	few	TRBD2
TGCGCCAGCAGCCAAGATCGCGGTACTGGGGCCAACGTCCTGACTTTC	CASSQDRGTGANVLTF	TRBV4-3	TRBJ2-6	.	.
TGTGCCAGCAGCCCTTTGGGGGGGGGCCTCCAGACCCAGTACTTC	CASSPLGGGLQTQYF	TRBV7-8	TRBJ2-5	.	.
TGTGCCAGCAGCTTAGGCCGGACTACTGGAAACACCATATATTTT	CASSLGRTTGNTIYF	TRBV7-9	TRBJ1-3	.	.
TGTGCCAGCAGCTTAGGCCAGGGGTACAATGAGCAGTTCTTC	CASSLGQGYNEQFF	TRBV13	TRBJ2-1	few	.
TGTGCCAGTAGACCCACCGGGACATTTAACACTGAAGCTTTCTTT	CASRPTGTFNTEAFF	TRBV19	TRBJ1-1	.	.
TGTGCCAGCAGCGTAAATATATTAGGGGGCACTGAAGCTTTCTTT	CASSVNILGGTEAFF	TRBV2	TRBJ1-1	.	.
TGTGCCAGCTCACCACCTGCAGGCTTTGCCGGGGAGCTGTTTTTT	CASSPPAGFAGELFF	TRBV18	TRBJ2-2	medium-sized	.
TGTGCCATCAGTGAGTCCTGGACAGCTAAAATCAGCTACACCTTC	CAISESWTAKISYTF	TRBV10-3	TRBJ1-2	.	.
TGTGCCTGGAGTGTAGGCACTAGCAATGAGCAGTTCTTC	CAWSVGTSNEQFF	TRBV30	TRBJ2-1	few	.
TGCAGCGTTGTGACAGACTCCTACGAGCAGTACTTC	CSVVTDSYEQYF	TRBV29-1	TRBJ2-7	few	.
TGCGCCAGCAGCCAAACTTCCACAGATACGCAGTATTTT	CASSQTSTDTQYF	TRBV4-3	TRBJ2-3	.	.
TGTGCCAGTAGTCTCTCGGCGGGGTGGAGCGGGGAGCTGTTTTTT	CASSLSAGWSGELFF	TRBV19	TRBJ2-2	once	.
TGTGCCAGCAGCGTAGACGGGACTAGCACAGATACGCAGTATTTT	CASSVDGTSTDTQYF	TRBV9	TRBJ2-3	.	.
TGTGCCACCAGCACTATCAGCACAGATACGCAGTATTTT	CATSTISTDTQYF	TRBV15	TRBJ2-3	.	.
TGCGCCACCTCCCCGGGACAGTCCTACGAGCAGTACTTC	CATSPGQSYEQYF	TRBV10-2	TRBJ2-7	.	TRBD1
TGTGCCAGCAGCTTAGAGCCAGGGCGTTTCACTGAAGCTTTCTTT	CASSLEPGRFTEAFF	TRBV7-9	TRBJ1-1	.	.